This TCR beta chain was identified in a study of T cells expressing NK-cell markers. The wider study: Sorted T-cell subsets CD3+CD56+NKG2C+, CD3+CD56+NKG2C- and CD3+CD56-NKG2C+ were TCR beta-sequenced.

This CDR3 comprises 17 residues. Per germline, CDR1 KGHDR and CDR2 SFDVKD. Study-wide points: The CD3+CD56-NKG2C+ fraction was also led by these clonotypes in several donors.

About this clonotype: What it recognizes is unknown.

Using the 5' RACE reads, TCRdb records one entry per CDR3 protein without DNA. The table counts under 200,000 distinct CDR3 sequences; 15% to 20% lies in the top ten. This TCR was sampled from a woman between 18 and 70 years old in good health. The specimen sequenced was blood T cells: a sorted CD56 or NKG2C T cell subset, CD4+ or CD8+ T cells, or bulk PBMC T cells (not recorded which). This chain uses TRBV24-1 with TRBJ2-1; the TCRdb D gene call, TRBD1, has no DNA to confirm it. CDR3: CATSDFRFGQPSNEQFF.